This T cell receptor (beta chain) comes out of a study of T-cell memory formation after mild COVID-19. This clonotype was counted only a few times. Germline V lookup: CDR1 SEHNR, CDR2 FQNEAQ (reference sequence). The V end was cut by 6 bases, the J end by 4 bases, with 11 bases between. This CDR3 has 13 residues. TCRdb used MiXCR to reprocess the 5' RACE reads, holding one entry per CDR3 protein. The repertoire holds about half a million distinct CDR3 sequences, with about 20% as singletons. The sequenced sample consisted of PBMCs or a T cell subset sorted from them (not recorded which). The receptor comes from an adult woman who had mild COVID-19 (a few samples of this study predate the infection). Cell type and time point are not known. The chain joins TRBV7-9 to TRBJ2-3; the D gene is possibly TRBD2 (5 bases). The CDR3 region is CASRIRTADTQYF. In DNA, the CDR3 is TGTGCCAGCAGGATTCGGACTGCAGATACGCAGTATTTT.